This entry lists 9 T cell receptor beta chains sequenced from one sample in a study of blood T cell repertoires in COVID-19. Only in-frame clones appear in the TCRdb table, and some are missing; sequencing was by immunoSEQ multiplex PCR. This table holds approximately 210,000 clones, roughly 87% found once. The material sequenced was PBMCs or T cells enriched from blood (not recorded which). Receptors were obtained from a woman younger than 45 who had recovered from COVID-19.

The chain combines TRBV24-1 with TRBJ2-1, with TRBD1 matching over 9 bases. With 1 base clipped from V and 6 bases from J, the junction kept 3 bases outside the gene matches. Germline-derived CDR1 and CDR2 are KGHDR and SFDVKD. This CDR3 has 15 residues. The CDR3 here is CATSDLGTGINEQFF. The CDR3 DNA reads TGTGCCACCAGTGATTTAGGGACAGGGATCAATGAGCAGTTCTTC.

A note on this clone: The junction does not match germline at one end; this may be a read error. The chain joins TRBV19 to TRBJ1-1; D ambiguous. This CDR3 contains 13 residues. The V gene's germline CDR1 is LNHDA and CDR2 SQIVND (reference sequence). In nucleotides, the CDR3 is TGTGCCAGTAGTCTAGACCGGAACACTGAAGCTTTCTTT. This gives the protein CASSLDRNTEAFF.

CDR3 sequence reads: CASSLWTGDYYGYTF. The CDR3 bases are TGTGCCAGCAGTCTCTGGACAGGGGACTACTATGGCTACACCTTC. The chain recombines TRBV6-2 or TRBV6-3 with TRBJ1-2, with 9 bases lining up with TRBD1. V dropped 5 bases and J dropped 3; count of bases not matched to a gene: 7. The CDR3 has 15 amino acids. CDR1 and CDR2 (germline): MNHEY, SVGEGT.

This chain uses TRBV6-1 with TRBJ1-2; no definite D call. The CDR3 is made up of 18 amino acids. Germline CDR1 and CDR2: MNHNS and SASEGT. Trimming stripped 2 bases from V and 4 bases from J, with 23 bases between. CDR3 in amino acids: CASSESFDIGVTLYGYTF. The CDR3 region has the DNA TGTGCCAGCAGTGAATCCTTCGACATCGGGGTAACCCTCTATGGCTACACCTTC.

The CDR3: CASSPTAGYEQYF. The CDR3 DNA follows: TGTGCCAGCTCACCGACCGCCGGGTACGAGCAGTACTTC. This rearrangement joins TRBV18 to TRBJ2-7; D unclear. The V gene lost 3 bases and the J gene lost 4 bases, with 10 bases spanning the gap. The germline V gene encodes CDR1 KGHSH and CDR2 LQKENI. The CDR3 contains 13 residues.

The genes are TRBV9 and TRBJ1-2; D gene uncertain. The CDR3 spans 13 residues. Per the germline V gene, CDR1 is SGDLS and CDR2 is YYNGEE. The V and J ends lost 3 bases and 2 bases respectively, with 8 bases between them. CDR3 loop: CASSEQRNYGYTF. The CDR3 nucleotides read TGTGCCAGCAGCGAGCAGCGGAACTATGGCTACACCTTC. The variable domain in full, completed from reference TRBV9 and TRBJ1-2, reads DSGVTQTPKHLITATGQRVTLRCSPRSGDLSVYWYQQSLDQGLQFLIQYYNGEERAKGNILERFSAQQFPDLHSELNLSSLELGDSALYFCASSEQRNYGYTFGSGTRLTVV.

Here the CDR3 DNA reads TGTGCCAGCAGCCAAGGGACTAGCGGATACCAAGAGACCCAGTACTTC. Its protein is CASSQGTSGYQETQYF. This chain connects TRBV4-2 to TRBJ2-5; 10 nucleotides match TRBD2. Per germline, CDR1 LGHNA and CDR2 YNFKEQ. CDR3 length equals 16 residues. J lost 0 bases, V lost 1 base, and 2 bases had no gene match.

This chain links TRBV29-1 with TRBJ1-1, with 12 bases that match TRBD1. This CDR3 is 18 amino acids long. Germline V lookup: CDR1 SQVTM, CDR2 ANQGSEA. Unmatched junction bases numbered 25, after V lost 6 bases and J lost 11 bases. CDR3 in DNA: TGCAGCGTCGAACCGGGACAGGGGGCACGGGGGTTGAGGTCGTCTGCTTTCTTT. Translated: CSVEPGQGARGLRSSAFF.

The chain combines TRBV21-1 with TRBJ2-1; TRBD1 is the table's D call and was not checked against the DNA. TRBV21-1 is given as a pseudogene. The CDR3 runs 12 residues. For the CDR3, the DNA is TGTGTCAAAGGACAGGGGTGCAATGAGCAGTTCTTC. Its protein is CVKGQGCNEQFF.